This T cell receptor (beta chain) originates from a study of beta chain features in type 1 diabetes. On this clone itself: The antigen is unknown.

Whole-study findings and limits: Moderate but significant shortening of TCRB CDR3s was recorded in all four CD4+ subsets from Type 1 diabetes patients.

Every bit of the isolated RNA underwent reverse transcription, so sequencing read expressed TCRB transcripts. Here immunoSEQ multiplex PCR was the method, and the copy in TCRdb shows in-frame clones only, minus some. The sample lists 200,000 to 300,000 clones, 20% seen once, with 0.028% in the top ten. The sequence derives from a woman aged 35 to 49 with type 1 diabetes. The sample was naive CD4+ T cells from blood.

The CDR3 region is CAWGGGGNNVLTF. The CDR3 region has the DNA TGTGCCTGGGGAGGCGGGGGGAACAACGTCCTGACTTTC. V usage is TRBV30 and J usage is TRBJ2-6; the match to TRBD2 covers 8 bases. Germline V gene lookup returns CDR1 GTSNPN and CDR2 SVGIG (reference sequence). The CDR3 loop spans 13 amino acids. V dropped 5 bases and J dropped 9; count of bases not matched to a gene: 6.